A selection of T cell receptor beta chains follows, all from one sample in a study of blood T cell dynamics during melanoma immunotherapy. The repertoire was sequenced with immunoSEQ multiplex PCR; TCRdb's copy has only in-frame clones and lacks some. The profile shows tens of thousands of clones, approximately 80% of them singletons. The specimen was blood, collected from a patient treated with checkpoint blockade. The receptors come from a human donor with melanoma. CDR3s include the opening cysteine and the closing phenylalanine or tryptophan. D genes are given only for firm matches. Only part of the rows carry a size: once, few, many, or a class if the clone is expanded.

CDR3 protein: CASSFSGALSGANVLTF
CDR3 DNA: TGCGCCAGCAGCTTTTCGGGGGCCCTATCTGGGGCCAACGTCCTGACTTTC
J gene: TRBJ2-6
clone size: -
V gene: TRBV5-1
D gene: -

CDR3 protein: CASSLGLLGNTPYEQYF
CDR3 DNA: TGCGCCAGCAGCTTGGGGCTGTTGGGGAATACTCCTTACGAGCAGTACTTC
J gene: TRBJ2-7
clone size: -
V gene: TRBV5-1
D gene: -

CDR3 protein: CASSPTVSYGYTF
CDR3 DNA: TGTGCCAGCAGCCCGACGGTTAGCTATGGCTACACCTTC
J gene: TRBJ1-2
clone size: -
V gene: TRBV9
D gene: -

CDR3 protein: CASSLRAGSYEQYF
CDR3 DNA: TGTGCCAGCAGCCTGAGGGCCGGCTCCTACGAGCAGTACTTC
J gene: TRBJ2-7
clone size: -
V gene: TRBV5-4
D gene: -

CDR3 protein: CATSARPRARPEDKLNTEAFF
CDR3 DNA: TGTGCCACCAGCGCACGGCCCCGGGCTCGTCCGGAAGATAAGTTGAACACTGAAGCTTTCTTT
J gene: TRBJ1-1
clone size: -
V gene: TRBV15
D gene: -

CDR3 protein: CASSLSSRVGNEQFF
CDR3 DNA: TGCGCCAGCAGCTTGTCGTCCCGGGTCGGGAATGAGCAGTTCTTC
J gene: TRBJ2-1
clone size: -
V gene: TRBV5-1
D gene: -

CDR3 protein: CASSFSGSGYTF
CDR3 DNA: TGTGCCAGCAGCTTCTCAGGGTCTGGCTACACCTTC
J gene: TRBJ1-2
clone size: -
V gene: TRBV7-2
D gene: -

CDR3 protein: CASSEGPWTEAFF
CDR3 DNA: TGTGCCAGCAGCGAGGGACCTTGGACTGAAGCTTTCTTT
J gene: TRBJ1-1
clone size: -
V gene: TRBV6-1
D gene: -

CDR3 protein: CASRHEGTSGRLYNEQFF
CDR3 DNA: TGTGCCAGCAGACACGAAGGGACTAGCGGGAGGTTATACAATGAGCAGTTCTTC
J gene: TRBJ2-1
clone size: -
V gene: TRBV28
D gene: TRBD2

CDR3 protein: CASSGSTGGDVNGYTF
CDR3 DNA: TGCGCCAGCAGCGGGTCGACAGGGGGAGATGTCAATGGCTACACCTTC
J gene: TRBJ1-2
clone size: once
V gene: TRBV5-1
D gene: TRBD1

CDR3 protein: CASSLGFLAGSNEQYF
CDR3 DNA: TGTGCCAGCAGCTTAGGCTTCCTAGCGGGATCCAACGAGCAGTACTTC
J gene: TRBJ2-7
clone size: -
V gene: TRBV7-8
D gene: TRBD2

CDR3 protein: CASSPTGTNEQFF
CDR3 DNA: TGTGCCAGCAGTCCTACCGGGACAAACGAGCAGTTCTTC
J gene: TRBJ2-1
clone size: -
V gene: TRBV27
D gene: -

CDR3 protein: CASSSQGEGNTIYF
CDR3 DNA: TGTGCCAGCAGTTCCCAGGGGGAAGGAAACACCATATATTTT
J gene: TRBJ1-3
clone size: -
V gene: TRBV28
D gene: TRBD1

CDR3 protein: CAIRDGANYGYTF
CDR3 DNA: TGTGCCATCAGGGACGGGGCTAACTATGGCTACACCTTC
J gene: TRBJ1-2
clone size: -
V gene: TRBV10-3
D gene: -

CDR3 protein: CASSLLGQLSGNTIYF
CDR3 DNA: TGTGCCAGCAGCTTGTTAGGACAGCTGTCTGGAAACACCATATATTTT
J gene: TRBJ1-3
clone size: -
V gene: TRBV5-6
D gene: -

CDR3 protein: CASSLYDSPTGELFF
CDR3 DNA: TGTGCCAGCAGCTTATATGACAGTCCCACCGGGGAGCTGTTTTTT
J gene: TRBJ2-2
clone size: once
V gene: TRBV11-3
D gene: -

CDR3 protein: CASSLGLAQHEQYF
CDR3 DNA: TGTGCCAGCAGTCTGGGACTAGCTCAACACGAGCAGTACTTC
J gene: TRBJ2-7
clone size: -
V gene: TRBV27
D gene: TRBD2